This entry features one T cell receptor (beta chain) sequence. Its antigen is as yet unknown. V dropped 0 bases and J dropped 0 bases, with 14 bases sitting between them. The germline gives CDR1 SGHDN, CDR2 FVKESK. The CDR3 has 17 amino acids. Included in the TCR beta cDNA libraries were unique molecular identifiers. With about 0.95 to 11 million T cells as the source, roughly 500,000 cDNA molecules resulted. TCRdb recomputed calls from the PCR reads with MiXCR, one row per CDR3 protein. This sample yields about 820,000 distinct CDR3 sequences, of which approximately 50% are seen a single time; approximately 4.2% belongs to the top ten. This sample stems from a study of post-analysis software for immune sequencing data. Study-level findings and limits: Five TRBV segments (TRBV5-6, TRBV5-1 and TRBV20-1 among them) occurred more frequently in patients than in controls. Controls had significantly higher normalized Chao1 diversity than multiple sclerosis patients. F measure clustering grouped samples strongly by preparation batch.

The TCR comes from a girl aged 5-17 years with multiple sclerosis. Sample: blood. The V and J genes are TRBV14 and TRBJ2-5; D uncertain. Here the CDR3 DNA reads TGTGCCAGCAGCCAAGAGAATGCCCGGCTCAACCAAGAGACCCAGTACTTC. It translates to CASSQENARLNQETQYF.